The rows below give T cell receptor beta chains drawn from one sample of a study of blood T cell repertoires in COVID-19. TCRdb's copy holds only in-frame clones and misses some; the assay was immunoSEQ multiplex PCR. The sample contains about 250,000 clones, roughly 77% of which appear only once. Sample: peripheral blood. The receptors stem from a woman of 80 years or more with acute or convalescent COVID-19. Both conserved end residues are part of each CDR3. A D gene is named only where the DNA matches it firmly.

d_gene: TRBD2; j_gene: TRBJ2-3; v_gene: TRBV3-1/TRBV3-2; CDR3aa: CASRSSGRVPDTQYF
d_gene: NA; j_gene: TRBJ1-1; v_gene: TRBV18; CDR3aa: CASSKGPRGSTEAFF
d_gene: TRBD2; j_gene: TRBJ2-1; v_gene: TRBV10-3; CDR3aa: CATLRLAGFYNEQFF
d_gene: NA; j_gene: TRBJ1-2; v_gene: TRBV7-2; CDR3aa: CASSSGQPGGYGYTF
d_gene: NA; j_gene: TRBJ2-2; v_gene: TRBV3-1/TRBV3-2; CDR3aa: CASSSNTGELFF
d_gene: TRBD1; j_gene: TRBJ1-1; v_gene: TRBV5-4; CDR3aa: CASSPTGGRRAEAFF
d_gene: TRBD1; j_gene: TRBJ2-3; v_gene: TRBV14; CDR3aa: CASSQWTGSFADTQYF
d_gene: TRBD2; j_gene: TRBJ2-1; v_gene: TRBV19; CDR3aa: CASSIQGLAKNNEQFF
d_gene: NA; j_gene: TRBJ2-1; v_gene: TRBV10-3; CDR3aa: CATARTEYNEQFF
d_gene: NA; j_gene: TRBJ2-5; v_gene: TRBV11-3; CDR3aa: CASSVAGLEETQYF
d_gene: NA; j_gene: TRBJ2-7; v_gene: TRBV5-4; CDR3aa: CASSPRGGQHEQYF
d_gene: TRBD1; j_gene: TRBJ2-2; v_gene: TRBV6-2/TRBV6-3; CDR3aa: CASSRGPGELFF
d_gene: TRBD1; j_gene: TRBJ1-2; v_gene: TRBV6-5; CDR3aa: CASSALRQGAYGYTF
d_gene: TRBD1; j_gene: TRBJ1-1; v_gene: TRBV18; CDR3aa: CASSRGTERNTEAFF
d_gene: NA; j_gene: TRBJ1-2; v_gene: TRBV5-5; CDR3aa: CASSLTDLGGYTF
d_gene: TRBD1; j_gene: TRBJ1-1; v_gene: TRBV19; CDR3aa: CASSPRTGRNTEAFF
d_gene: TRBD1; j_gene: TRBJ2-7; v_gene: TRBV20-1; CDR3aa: CSASFTGELYEQYF
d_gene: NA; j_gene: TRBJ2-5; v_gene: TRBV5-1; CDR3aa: CASSSNKATGTQYF
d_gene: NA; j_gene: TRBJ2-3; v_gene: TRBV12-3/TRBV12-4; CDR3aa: CASSSLDTQYF
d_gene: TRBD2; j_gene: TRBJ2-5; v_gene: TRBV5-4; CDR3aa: CASGLAPGETQYF
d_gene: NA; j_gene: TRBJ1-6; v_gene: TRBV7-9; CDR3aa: CASSLSVYNSPLHF
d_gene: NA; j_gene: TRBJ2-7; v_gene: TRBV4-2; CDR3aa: CASSQVGGGRYEQYF
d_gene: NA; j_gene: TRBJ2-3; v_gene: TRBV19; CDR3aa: CASARGLAPLDTQYF
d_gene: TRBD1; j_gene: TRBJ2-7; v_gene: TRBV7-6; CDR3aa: CASSLWGQGGHEQYF
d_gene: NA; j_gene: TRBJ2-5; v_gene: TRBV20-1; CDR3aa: CSAKLETQYF
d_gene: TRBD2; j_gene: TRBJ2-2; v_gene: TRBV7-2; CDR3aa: CASGREGTTHGELFF
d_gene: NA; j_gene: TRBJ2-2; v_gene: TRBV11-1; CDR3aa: CASSIDRINTGELFF
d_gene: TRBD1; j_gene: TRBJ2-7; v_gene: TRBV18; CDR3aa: CASSPGQGSTWGQYF
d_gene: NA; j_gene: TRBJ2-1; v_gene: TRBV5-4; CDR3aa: CASSLALRETPQRNNEQFF
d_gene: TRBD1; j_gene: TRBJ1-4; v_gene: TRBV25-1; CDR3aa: CAKDRGHEKLFF
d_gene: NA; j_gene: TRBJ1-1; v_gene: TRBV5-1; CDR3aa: CASSDSAGLNTEAFF
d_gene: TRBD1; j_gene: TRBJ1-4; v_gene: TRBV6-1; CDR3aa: CASSEQQGINEKLFF
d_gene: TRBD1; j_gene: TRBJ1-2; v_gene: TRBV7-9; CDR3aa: CASSSRQGPLGANYGYTF
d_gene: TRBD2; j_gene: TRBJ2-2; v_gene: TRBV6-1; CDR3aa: CASSGGLAGDGTGELFF
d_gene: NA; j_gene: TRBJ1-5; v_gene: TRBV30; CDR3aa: CAWSVTRVHQPQHF
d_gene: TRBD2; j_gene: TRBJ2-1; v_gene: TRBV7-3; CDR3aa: CASSPSGGGAYNEQFF
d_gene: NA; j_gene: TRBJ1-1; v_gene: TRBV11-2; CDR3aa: CASSLEGRDTEAFF
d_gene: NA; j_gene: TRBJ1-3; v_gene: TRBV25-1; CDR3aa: CASSERQRSGNTIYF
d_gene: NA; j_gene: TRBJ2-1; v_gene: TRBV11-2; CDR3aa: CASSLDRGAYNEQFF
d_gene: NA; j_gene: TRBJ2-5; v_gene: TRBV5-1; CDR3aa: CASSFGWAGSLETQYF
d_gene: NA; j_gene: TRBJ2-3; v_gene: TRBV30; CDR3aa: CAWTSGTDTQYF
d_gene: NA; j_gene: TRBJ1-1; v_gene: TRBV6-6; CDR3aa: CASSQDSRMNTEAFF
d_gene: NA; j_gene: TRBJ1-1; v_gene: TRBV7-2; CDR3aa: CASSLEITGIGTEAFF
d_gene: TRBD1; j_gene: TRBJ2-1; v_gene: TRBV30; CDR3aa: CAWGGQGASYNEQFF
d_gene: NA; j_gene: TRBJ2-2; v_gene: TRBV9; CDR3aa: CASSVVSSGGELFF
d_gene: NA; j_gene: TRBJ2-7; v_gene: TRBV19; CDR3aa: CASSMWEEGEQYF
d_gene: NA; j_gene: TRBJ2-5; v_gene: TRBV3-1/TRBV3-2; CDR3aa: CASSQVRETQYF
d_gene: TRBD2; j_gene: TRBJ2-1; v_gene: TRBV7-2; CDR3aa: CASSPPGLADYNEQFF
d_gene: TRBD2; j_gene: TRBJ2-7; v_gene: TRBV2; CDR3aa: CARSTLAGAGEQYF
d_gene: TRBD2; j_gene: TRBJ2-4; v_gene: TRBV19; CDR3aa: CASSIRIAGGQPLAKNIQYF
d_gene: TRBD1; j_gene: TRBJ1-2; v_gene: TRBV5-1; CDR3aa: CASTAEGRGGKGYTF
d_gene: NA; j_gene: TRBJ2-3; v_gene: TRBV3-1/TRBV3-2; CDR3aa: CASSQAEALGTDTQYF
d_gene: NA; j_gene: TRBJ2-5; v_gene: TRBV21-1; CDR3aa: CASTKPSRVQETQYF
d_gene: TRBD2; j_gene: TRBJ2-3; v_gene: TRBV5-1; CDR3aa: CASSRAGENTDTQYF
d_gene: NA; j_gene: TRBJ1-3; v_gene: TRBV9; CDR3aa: CASSFTGRSGNTIYF